The sequence of this T cell receptor beta chain was determined in a study of cytomegalovirus exposure and HLA in healthy donors. Overall study results and limits: In a later analysis, several top co-occurrence clusters appeared linked to parvovirus B19, influenza, CMV and Epstein-Barr virus. There were fewer than 200 TCR beta chains listed as cytomegalovirus-associated. There were a few CMV-associated chains whose specificity for CMV antigens was confirmed in vitro.

Primers included in the PCR were 60 Vbeta and 13 Jbeta primers. TCRdb's copy holds only in-frame clones and misses some; the assay was immunoSEQ multiplex PCR. The sample carries approximately 100,000 clones, around three quarters recorded once. The V gene end was trimmed by 1 base and the J gene end by 4 bases; junction bases not matched to a gene: 2. Per the germline V gene, CDR1 is GTSNPN and CDR2 is SVGIG (reference sequence). The CDR3 spans 13 residues. Only a few counts were recorded for this clone. The antigen is unknown. Sequencing was performed on PBMCs. The chain couples TRBV30 to TRBJ2-7, with 9 bases fitting TRBD2. This sequence was found in a woman aged 40 to 55 in good health and CMV-seronegative. CDR3 DNA sequence: TGTGCCTGGAGTGGCGGGGGGGGGTACGAGCAGTACTTC. As protein: CAWSGGGGYEQYF. Complete variable domain (other parts from reference TRBV30 and TRBJ2-7): SQTIHQWPATLVQPVGSPLSLECTVEGTSNPNLYWYRQAAGRGLQLLFYSVGIGQISSEVPQNLSASRPQDRQFILSSKKLLLSDSGFYLCAWSGGGGYEQYFGPGTRLTVT.